The present entry profiles one T cell receptor (beta chain) with its context. The data derive from a study of PD-L1 blockade in urothelial cancer. This CDR3 is 13 amino acids long. The V gene's germline CDR1 is GTSNPN and CDR2 SVGIG (reference sequence). The V segment lost 3 bases and the J segment 7 bases; nucleotides outside the gene matches: 9. The data were produced by immunoSEQ multiplex PCR, yet TCRdb's version contains in-frame clones alone and is incomplete. The sample yields more than 35,000 clones, about a third seen once. This TCR came from a man aged 55 to 70 with urothelial cancer. The sample was tumor tissue, taken before atezolizumab (anti-PD-L1) treatment. The chain carries TRBV30 and TRBJ2-7; 7 nucleotides line up with TRBD1. CDR3 sequence: CAWRETGPMEQYF. The CDR3 nucleotides are TGTGCCTGGAGAGAGACAGGGCCCATGGAGCAGTACTTC.